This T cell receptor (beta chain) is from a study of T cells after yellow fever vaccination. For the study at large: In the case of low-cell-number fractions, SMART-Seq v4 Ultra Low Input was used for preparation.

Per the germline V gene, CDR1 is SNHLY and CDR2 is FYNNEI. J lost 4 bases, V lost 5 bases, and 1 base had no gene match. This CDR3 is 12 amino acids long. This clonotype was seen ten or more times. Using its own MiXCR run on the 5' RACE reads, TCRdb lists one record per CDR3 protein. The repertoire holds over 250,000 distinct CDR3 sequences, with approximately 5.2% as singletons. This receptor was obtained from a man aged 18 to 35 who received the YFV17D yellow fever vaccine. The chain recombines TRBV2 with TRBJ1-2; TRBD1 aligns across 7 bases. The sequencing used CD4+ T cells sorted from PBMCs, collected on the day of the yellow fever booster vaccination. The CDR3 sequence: CASSRQGYGYTF. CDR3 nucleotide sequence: TGTGCCAGCAGTCGACAGGGCTATGGCTACACCTTC.